This record concerns one T cell receptor beta chain sequence. The data originate from a study of blood T cell repertoires in COVID-19. The table came from immunoSEQ multiplex PCR; TCRdb's copy has only in-frame clones and leaves some out. The sample carries approximately 260,000 clones, 70% to 90% recorded once. This CDR3 region has 13 residues. Trimming pared 0 bases from V and 5 bases from J, leaving 7 bases between. Germline V CDR1 and CDR2: SEHNR, FQNEAQ (reference sequence). The chain joins TRBV7-9 to TRBJ1-2; D perhaps matches TRBD1 (6 bases). The TCR originated in a woman between 45 and 60 years old who had been exposed to COVID-19. Material: PBMCs or T cells enriched from blood (not recorded which). CDR3: CASSLAGTYGYTF. The CDR3 DNA reads as TGTGCCAGCAGCTTAGCCGGGACATATGGCTACACCTTC.